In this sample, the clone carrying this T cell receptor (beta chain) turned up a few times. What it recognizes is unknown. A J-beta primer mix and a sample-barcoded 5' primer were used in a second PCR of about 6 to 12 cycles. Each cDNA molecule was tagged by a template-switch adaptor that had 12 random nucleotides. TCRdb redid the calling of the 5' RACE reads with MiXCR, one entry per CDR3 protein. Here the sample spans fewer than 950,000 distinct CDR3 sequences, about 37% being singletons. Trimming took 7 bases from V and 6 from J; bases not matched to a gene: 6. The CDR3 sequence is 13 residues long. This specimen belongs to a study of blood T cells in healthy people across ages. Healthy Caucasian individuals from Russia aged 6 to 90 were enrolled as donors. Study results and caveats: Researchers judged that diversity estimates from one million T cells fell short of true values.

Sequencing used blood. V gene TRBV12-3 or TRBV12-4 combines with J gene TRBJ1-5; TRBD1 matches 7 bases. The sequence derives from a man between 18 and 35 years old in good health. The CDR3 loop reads CASKYRGGQPQHF. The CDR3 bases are TGTGCCAGCAAATACAGGGGAGGTCAGCCCCAGCATTTT.